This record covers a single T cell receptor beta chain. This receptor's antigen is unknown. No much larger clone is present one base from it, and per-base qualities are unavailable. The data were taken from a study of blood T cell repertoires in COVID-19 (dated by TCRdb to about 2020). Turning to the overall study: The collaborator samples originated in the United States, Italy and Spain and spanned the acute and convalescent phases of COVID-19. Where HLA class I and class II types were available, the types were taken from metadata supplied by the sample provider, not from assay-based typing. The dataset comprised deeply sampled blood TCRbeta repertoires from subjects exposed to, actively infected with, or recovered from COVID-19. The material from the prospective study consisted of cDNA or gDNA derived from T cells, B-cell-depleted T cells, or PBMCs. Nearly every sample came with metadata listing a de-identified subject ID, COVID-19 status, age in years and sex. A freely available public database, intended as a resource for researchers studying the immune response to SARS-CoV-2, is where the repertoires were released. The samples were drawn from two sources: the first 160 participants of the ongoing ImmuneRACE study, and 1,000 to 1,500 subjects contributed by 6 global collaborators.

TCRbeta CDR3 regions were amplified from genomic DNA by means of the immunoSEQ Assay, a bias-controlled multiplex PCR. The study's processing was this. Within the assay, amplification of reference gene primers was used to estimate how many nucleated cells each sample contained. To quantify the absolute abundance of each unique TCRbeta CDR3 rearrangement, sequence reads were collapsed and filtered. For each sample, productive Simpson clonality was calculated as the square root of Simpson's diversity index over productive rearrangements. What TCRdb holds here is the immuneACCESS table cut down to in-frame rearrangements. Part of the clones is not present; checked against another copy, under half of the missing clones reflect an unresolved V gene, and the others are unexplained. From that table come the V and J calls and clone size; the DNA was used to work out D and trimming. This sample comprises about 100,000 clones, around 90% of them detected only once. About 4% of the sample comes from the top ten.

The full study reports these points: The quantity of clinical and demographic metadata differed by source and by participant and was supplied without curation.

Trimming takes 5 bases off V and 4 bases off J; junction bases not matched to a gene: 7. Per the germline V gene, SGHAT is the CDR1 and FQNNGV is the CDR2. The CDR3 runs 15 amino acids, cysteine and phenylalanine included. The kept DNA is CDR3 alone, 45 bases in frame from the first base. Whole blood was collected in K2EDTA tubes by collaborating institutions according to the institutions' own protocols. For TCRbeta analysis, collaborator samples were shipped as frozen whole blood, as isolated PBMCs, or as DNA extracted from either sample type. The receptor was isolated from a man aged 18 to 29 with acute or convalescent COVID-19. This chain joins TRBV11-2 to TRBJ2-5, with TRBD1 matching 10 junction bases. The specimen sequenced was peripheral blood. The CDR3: CASSVGQGKGETQYF. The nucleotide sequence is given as TGTGCCAGCAGCGTGGGACAGGGGAAGGGAGAGACCCAGTACTTC.